The T cell receptor (beta chain) under discussion was sequenced for a study of T cells after yellow fever vaccination. Across the whole study: Low-cell-number fractions underwent preparation using SMART-Seq v4 Ultra Low Input.

Universal primer sites and UMIs were introduced during 5'RACE template-switching synthesis of TCR cDNA. TCRdb reanalysed the 5' RACE reads using MiXCR and keeps one entry per CDR3 protein. The sample holds roughly 500,000 distinct CDR3 sequences, around 21% seen once. This clonotype showed up just a few times. Its antigen is as yet unknown. Study observations and caveats: The CD4 and CD8 compartments had a small share of their clonotypes in common.

Trimming took off 2 bases at V and 0 bases at J, with 7 bases between the two ends. The CDR3 sequence is 14 residues long. Germline V gene data show CDR1 as SGDLS and CDR2 as YYNGEE. The sequencing used PBMCs, collected 15 days after the yellow fever booster vaccination. The receptor comes from a man aged 25 to 45 who received the YFV17D yellow fever vaccine. The V and J genes are TRBV9 and TRBJ2-3; D gene unclear. The CDR3: CASSVGGSTDTQYF. Written as DNA, the CDR3 is TGTGCCAGCAGCGTTGGCGGTAGCACAGATACGCAGTATTTT.